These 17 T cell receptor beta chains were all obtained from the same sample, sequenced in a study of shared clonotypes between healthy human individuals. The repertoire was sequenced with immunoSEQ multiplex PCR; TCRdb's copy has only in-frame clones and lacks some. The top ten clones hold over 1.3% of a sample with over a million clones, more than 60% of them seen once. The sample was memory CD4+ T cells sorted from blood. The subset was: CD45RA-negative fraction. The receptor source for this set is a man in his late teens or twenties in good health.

Here the CDR3 DNA reads TGTGCCAGCAGCCAATGGGTGGACAACACTGAAGCTTTCTTT. Translating it yields CASSQWVDNTEAFF. This chain connects TRBV14 to TRBJ1-1; D unclear. Trimming pared 2 bases from V and 2 bases from J, leaving 9 bases between. Germline-derived CDR1 and CDR2 are SGHDN and FVKESK. The CDR3 has 14 amino acids.

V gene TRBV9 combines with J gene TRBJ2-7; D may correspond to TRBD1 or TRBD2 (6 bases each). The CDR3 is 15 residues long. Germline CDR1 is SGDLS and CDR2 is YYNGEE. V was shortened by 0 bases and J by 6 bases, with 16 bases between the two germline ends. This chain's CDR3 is CASSVGWGAGGEQYF. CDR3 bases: TGTGCCAGCAGCGTAGGCTGGGGGGCAGGCGGCGAGCAGTACTTC.

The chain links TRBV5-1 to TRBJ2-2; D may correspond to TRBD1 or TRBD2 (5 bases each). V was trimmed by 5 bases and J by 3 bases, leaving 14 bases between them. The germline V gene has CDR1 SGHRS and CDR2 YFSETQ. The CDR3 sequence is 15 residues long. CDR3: CASSFDGAYTGELFF. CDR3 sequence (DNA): TGCGCCAGCAGTTTCGACGGGGCCTACACCGGGGAGCTGTTTTTT.

The chain's CDR3 is CASRSRDRAGANVLTF. The CDR3 coding sequence is TGTGCCAGTAGGTCCCGGGACAGGGCTGGGGCCAACGTCCTGACTTTC. The rearrangement joins TRBV19 to TRBJ2-6; TRBD1 matches 9 bases. The germline V gene has CDR1 LNHDA and CDR2 SQIVND (reference sequence). With 6 bases clipped from V and 2 bases from J, the junction kept 5 bases outside the gene matches. The CDR3 covers 16 residues.

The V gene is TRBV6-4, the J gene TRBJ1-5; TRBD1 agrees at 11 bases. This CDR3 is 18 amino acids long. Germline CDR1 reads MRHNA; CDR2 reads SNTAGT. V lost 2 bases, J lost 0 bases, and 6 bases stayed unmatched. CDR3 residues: CASSDPRTGGDSNQPQHF. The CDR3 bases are TGTGCCAGCAGTGACCCTAGGACAGGGGGCGATAGCAATCAGCCCCAGCATTTT.

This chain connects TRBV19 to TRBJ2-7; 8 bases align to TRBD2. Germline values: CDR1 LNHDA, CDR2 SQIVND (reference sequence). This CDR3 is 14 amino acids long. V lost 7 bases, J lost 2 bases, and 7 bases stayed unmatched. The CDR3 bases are TGTGCCAGTAAGGGGCGGGGGGACACCTACGAGCAGTACTTC. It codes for CASKGRGDTYEQYF.

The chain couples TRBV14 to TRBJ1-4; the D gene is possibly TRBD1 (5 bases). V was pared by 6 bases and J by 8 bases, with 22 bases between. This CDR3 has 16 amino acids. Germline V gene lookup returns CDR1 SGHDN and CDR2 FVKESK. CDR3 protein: CASRKGLALGEEKLFF. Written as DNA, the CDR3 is TGTGCCAGCAGGAAGGGCTTGGCTTTGGGGGAAGAAAAACTGTTTTTT.

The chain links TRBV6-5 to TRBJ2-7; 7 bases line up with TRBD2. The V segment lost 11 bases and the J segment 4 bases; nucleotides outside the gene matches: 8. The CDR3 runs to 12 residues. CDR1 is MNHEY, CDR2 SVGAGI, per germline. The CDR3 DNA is TGTGCCTCCGGGAGGTCACGGTACGAGCAGTACTTC. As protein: CASGRSRYEQYF.

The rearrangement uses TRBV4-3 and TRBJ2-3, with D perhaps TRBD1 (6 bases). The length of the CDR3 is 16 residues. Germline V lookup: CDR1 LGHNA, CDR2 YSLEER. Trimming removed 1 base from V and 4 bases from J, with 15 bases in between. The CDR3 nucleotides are TGCGCCAGCAGCCAAGCTCAGGGGAAGGGGGCAGATACGCAGTATTTT. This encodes CASSQAQGKGADTQYF.

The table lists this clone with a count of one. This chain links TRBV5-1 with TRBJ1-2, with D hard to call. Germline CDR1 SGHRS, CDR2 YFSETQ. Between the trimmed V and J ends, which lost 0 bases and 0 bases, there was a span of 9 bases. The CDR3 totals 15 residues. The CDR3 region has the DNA TGCGCCAGCAGCTTGGGGTCGAAGGCTAACTATGGCTACACCTTC. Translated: CASSLGSKANYGYTF.

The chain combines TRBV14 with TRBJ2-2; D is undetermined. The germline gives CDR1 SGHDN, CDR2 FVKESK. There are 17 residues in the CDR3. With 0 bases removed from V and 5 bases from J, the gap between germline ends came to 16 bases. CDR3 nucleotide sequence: TGTGCCAGCAGCCAAGATCCAAGTTCTGGAATTACCGGGGAGCTGTTTTTT. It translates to CASSQDPSSGITGELFF.

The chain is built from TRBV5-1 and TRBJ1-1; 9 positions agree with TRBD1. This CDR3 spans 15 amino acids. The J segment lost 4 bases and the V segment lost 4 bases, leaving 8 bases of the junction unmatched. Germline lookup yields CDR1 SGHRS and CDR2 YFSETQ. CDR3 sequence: CASSKRDRGSTEAFF. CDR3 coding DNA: TGCGCCAGCAGCAAACGTGACAGGGGGTCCACTGAAGCTTTCTTT.

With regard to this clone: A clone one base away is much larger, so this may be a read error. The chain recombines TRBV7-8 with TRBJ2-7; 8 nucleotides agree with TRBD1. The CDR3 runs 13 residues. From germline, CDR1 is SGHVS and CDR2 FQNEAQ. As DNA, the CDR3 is TGTGCCAGCAGCCGGACAGGGATCTACAAGCAGTACTTC. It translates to CASSRTGIYKQYF.

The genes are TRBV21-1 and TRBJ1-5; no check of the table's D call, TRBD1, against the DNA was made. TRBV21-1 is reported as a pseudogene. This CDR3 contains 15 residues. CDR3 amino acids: CASSKVWDTGQPQHF. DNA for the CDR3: TGTGCCAGCAGCAAAGTCTGGGACACGGGTCAGCCCCAGCATTTT.

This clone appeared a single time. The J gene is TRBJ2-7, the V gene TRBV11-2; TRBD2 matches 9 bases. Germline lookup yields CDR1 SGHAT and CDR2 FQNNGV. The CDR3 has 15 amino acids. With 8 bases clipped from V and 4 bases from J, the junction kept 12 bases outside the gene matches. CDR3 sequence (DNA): TGTGCCAGCTCCGTGGCTAGCGGGATAGTTTACGAGCAGTACTTC. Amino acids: CASSVASGIVYEQYF.

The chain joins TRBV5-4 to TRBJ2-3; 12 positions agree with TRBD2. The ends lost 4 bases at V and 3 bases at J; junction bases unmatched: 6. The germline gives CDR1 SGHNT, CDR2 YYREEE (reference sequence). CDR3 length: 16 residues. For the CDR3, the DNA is TGTGCCAGCAGCCACCTAGCGGGGGGGTCGACAGATACGCAGTATTTT. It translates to CASSHLAGGSTDTQYF.

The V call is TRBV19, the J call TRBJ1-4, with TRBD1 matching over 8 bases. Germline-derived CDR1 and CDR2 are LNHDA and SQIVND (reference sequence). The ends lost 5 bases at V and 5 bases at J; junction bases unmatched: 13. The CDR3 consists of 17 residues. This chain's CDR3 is CASSVLGVDRGNEKLFF. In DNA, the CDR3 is TGTGCCAGTAGTGTTCTCGGAGTCGACAGGGGAAATGAAAAACTGTTTTTT.